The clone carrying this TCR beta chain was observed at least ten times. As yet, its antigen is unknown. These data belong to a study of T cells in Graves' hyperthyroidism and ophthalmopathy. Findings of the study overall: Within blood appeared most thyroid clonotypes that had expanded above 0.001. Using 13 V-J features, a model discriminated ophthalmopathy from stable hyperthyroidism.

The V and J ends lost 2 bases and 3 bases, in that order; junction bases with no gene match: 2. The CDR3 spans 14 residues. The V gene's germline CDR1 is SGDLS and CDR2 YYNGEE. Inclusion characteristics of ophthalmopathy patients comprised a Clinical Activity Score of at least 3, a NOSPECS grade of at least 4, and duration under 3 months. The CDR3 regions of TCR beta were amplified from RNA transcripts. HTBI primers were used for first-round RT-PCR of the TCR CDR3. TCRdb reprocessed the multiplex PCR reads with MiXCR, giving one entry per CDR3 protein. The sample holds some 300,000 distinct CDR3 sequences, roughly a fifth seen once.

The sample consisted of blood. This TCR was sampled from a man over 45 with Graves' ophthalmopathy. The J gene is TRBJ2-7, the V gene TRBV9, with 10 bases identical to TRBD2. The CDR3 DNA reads TGTGCCAGCAGCGTTAGCGGGAGGAGCTACGAGCAGTACTTC. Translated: CASSVSGRSYEQYF.